Below are 30 T cell receptor beta chains sequenced from a single sample in a study of blood T cell repertoires in COVID-19. Using immunoSEQ multiplex PCR, the repertoire was profiled, and TCRdb retains in-frame clones only, with some absent. The repertoire holds about 140,000 clones, with about 80% as singletons. The sample comprised peripheral blood. All receptors derive from a human donor in a cohort sampled during active COVID-19.

The chain carries TRBV5-1 and TRBJ2-5; D unclear. Trimming removed 0 bases at V and 5 bases at J, with 14 bases between. Germline values: CDR1 SGHRS, CDR2 YFSETQ. This CDR3 has 15 amino acids. CDR3 loop: CASSLAVQSSETQYF. The CDR3 DNA sequence: TGCGCCAGCAGCTTGGCCGTCCAGTCCTCTGAGACCCAGTACTTC.

The chain joins TRBV3-1 (or the pseudogene TRBV3-2) to TRBJ1-3, with 7 bases aligning to TRBD1. CDR1 is LGHDT and CDR2 is YNNKEL in the germline V gene (reference sequence). This CDR3 spans 15 amino acids. V shed 5 bases, J shed 2 bases, and the junction held 6 bases outside the gene matches. This CDR3 is CASSDRGPAGNTIYF. In DNA form, the CDR3 reads TGTGCCAGCAGCGATAGGGGGCCCGCTGGAAACACCATATATTTT.

The CDR3 DNA follows: TGTGCCAGCACACGGACCGGGGGCTACGAGCAGTACTTC. Its translation: CASTRTGGYEQYF. The rearrangement links TRBV27 to TRBJ2-7, with D tentatively TRBD2 (6 bases). V dropped 7 bases and J dropped 3 bases, with 13 bases sitting between them. The CDR3 sequence is 13 residues long. The germline CDR1 and CDR2 sequences are MNHEY and SMNVEV (reference sequence).

V and J are TRBV6-5 and TRBJ2-7; TRBD1 agrees at 11 bases. Germline-derived CDR1 and CDR2 are MNHEY and SVGAGI. CDR3 length: 15 residues. The V segment lost 8 bases and the J segment 3 bases; nucleotides outside the gene matches: 9. The CDR3 protein is CASGRPGQGVYEQYF. In nucleotides, the CDR3 is TGTGCCAGCGGGCGACCGGGACAGGGGGTCTACGAGCAGTACTTC.

The V and J genes are TRBV9 and TRBJ2-1; unclear D gene. V was clipped by 2 bases and J by 0 bases, with 9 bases between them. The CDR3 consists of 15 residues. Looked up from germline, CDR1 is SGDLS and CDR2 is YYNGEE. Written as DNA, the CDR3 is TGTGCCAGCAGCGTCCGACTGAGCTCCTACAATGAGCAGTTCTTC. This encodes CASSVRLSSYNEQFF.

J is TRBJ2-7 and V is TRBV19; 10 bases match TRBD1. This CDR3 has 13 amino acids. The germline CDR1 and CDR2 sequences are LNHDA and SQIVND (reference sequence). J gave up 3 bases and V 10 bases, and 6 bases lay outside the gene matches. The CDR3 reads CAIRQGASYEQYF. The CDR3 DNA is TGTGCCATCCGACAGGGGGCGAGCTACGAGCAGTACTTC.

The chain combines TRBV9 with TRBJ2-5, with D uncertain. The V gene's germline CDR1 is SGDLS and CDR2 YYNGEE. This CDR3 is built from 15 residues. Trimming took off 4 bases at V and 5 bases at J, with 18 bases between the two ends. The CDR3 reads CASSSGGGRRETQYF. The CDR3 nucleotides are TGTGCCAGCAGCTCGGGTGGCGGAAGACGGGAGACCCAGTACTTC.

The rearrangement uses TRBV19 and TRBJ2-1; maybe TRBD1 (7 bases). The CDR3 spans 17 residues. CDR1 LNHDA and CDR2 SQIVND come from the germline V gene (reference sequence). Trimming removed 3 bases from V and 0 bases from J, with 15 bases in between. The CDR3 DNA reads TGTGCCAGTAGTATGCCAGGGGGGTCACGCTCCTACAATGAGCAGTTCTTC. The encoded protein is CASSMPGGSRSYNEQFF. Combining the CDR3 with reference TRBV19 and TRBJ2-1 gives the whole variable domain DGGITQSPKYLFRKEGQNVTLSCEQNLNHDAMYWYRQDPGQGLRLIYYSQIVNDFQKGDIAEGYSVSREKKESFPLTVTSAQKNPTAFYLCASSMPGGSRSYNEQFFGPGTRLTVL.

Only one count was recorded for this clone. V is TRBV19 and J is TRBJ1-6, with a weak D call TRBD1 (6 bases). The CDR3 has 16 residues. Germline CDR1 and CDR2: LNHDA and SQIVND (reference sequence). With 5 bases removed from V and 7 bases from J, the gap between germline ends came to 18 bases. The CDR3 is CASSATGGSGNSPLHF. CDR3 nucleotide sequence: TGTGCCAGTAGTGCCACGGGGGGCTCTGGGAATTCACCCCTCCACTTT.

This rearrangement joins TRBV29-1 to TRBJ2-2; D might be TRBD1 (6 bases). CDR1 is SQVTM, CDR2 ANQGSEA, per germline. V was cut by 5 bases and J by 0 bases, with 16 bases left in between. There are 16 residues in the CDR3. The CDR3 DNA follows: TGCAGCGTTTCAGGGACACCTTTCGCGAACACCGGGGAGCTGTTTTTT. The encoded protein is CSVSGTPFANTGELFF.

This rearrangement joins TRBV28 to TRBJ2-5; tentative D call: TRBD1 (6 bases). The CDR3 contains 14 residues. Germline lookup yields CDR1 MDHEN and CDR2 SYDVKM. V was cut by 6 bases and J by 5 bases, with 16 bases left in between. The CDR3 here is CASRKTGSWETQYF. CDR3 bases: TGTGCCAGCAGAAAAACAGGGTCGTGGGAGACCCAGTACTTC.

The V gene is TRBV5-1, the J gene TRBJ2-2, with 7 bases that match TRBD1. Germline CDR1 and CDR2: SGHRS and YFSETQ. J gave up 3 bases and V 1 base, and 0 bases lay outside the gene matches. The CDR3 sequence is 14 residues long. This CDR3 reads CASSLTGDTGELFF. As DNA, the CDR3 is TGCGCCAGCAGCTTGACAGGGGACACCGGGGAGCTGTTTTTT.

The chain carries TRBV6-1 and TRBJ1-1; D might be TRBD1 (5 bases). Trimming left V 1 base short and J 4 bases short, with 13 bases between. This CDR3 has 15 amino acids. From germline, CDR1 is MNHNS and CDR2 SASEGT. The CDR3 is CASSEGRAGGTEAFF. The CDR3 DNA follows: TGTGCCAGCAGTGAAGGGCGCGCCGGGGGCACTGAAGCTTTCTTT.

This clone was seen a handful of times. The rearrangement links TRBV29-1 to TRBJ1-6; the match to TRBD1 covers 7 bases. V was clipped by 5 bases and J by 6 bases; unmatched bases: 4. The CDR3 sequence is 13 residues long. The germline V gene encodes CDR1 SQVTM and CDR2 ANQGSEA. This CDR3 reads CSVSQGINSPLHF. As DNA, the CDR3 is TGCAGCGTTTCACAGGGGATTAATTCACCCCTCCACTTT.

V usage is TRBV18 and J usage is TRBJ1-1; D gene unclear. Germline CDR1 KGHSH, CDR2 LQKENI. V lost 5 bases, J lost 3 bases, and 13 bases lay in between. This CDR3 contains 14 residues. CDR3 in DNA: TGTGCCAGCTCAACAACAGCTAAGGACACTGAAGCTTTCTTT. Residues: CASSTTAKDTEAFF.

The rearrangement joins TRBV2 to TRBJ1-4; TRBD1 matches 8 bases. The CDR3 length is 14 residues. With V trimmed by 7 bases and J by 8 bases, 9 bases remained unmatched. The germline gives CDR1 SNHLY, CDR2 FYNNEI. The CDR3 coding sequence is TGTGCCAGCATATTAGACAGGGGTGACGAAAAACTGTTTTTT. Translation gives CASILDRGDEKLFF.

The V and J genes are TRBV5-1 and TRBJ1-6, with D unresolved. The CDR3 extends over 13 amino acids. Trimming left V 0 bases short and J 6 bases short, with 4 bases between. Looked up from germline, CDR1 is SGHRS and CDR2 is YFSETQ. This chain's CDR3 is CASSLAGNSPLHF. In DNA form, the CDR3 reads TGCGCCAGCAGCTTGGCGGGTAATTCACCCCTCCACTTT.

This sequence joins TRBV11-2 and TRBJ2-7; tentatively, D is TRBD2 (7 bases). V was clipped by 7 bases and J by 0 bases, with 19 bases between them. The CDR3 extends over 16 amino acids. Germline loops: CDR1 SGHAT, CDR2 FQNNGV. For the CDR3, the DNA is TGTGCCAGCAACCCGGGGGGCACCCGGAGCTCCTACGAGCAGTACTTC. As protein: CASNPGGTRSSYEQYF.

The chain uses TRBV9 and TRBJ2-2; weak D call: TRBD1 (6 bases). Germline-derived CDR1 and CDR2 are SGDLS and YYNGEE. CDR3 length equals 15 residues. V lost 4 bases to trimming and J lost 7 bases, with 17 bases between them. CDR3 nucleotides: TGTGCCAGCAGCCCGACCGAGGGGGTGGTCGGGGAGCTGTTTTTT. Translation: CASSPTEGVVGELFF.

V is TRBV6-5 and J is TRBJ1-1; 7 nucleotides line up with TRBD1. The CDR3 spans 13 residues. V lost 4 bases, J lost 5 bases, and 4 bases stayed unmatched. Germline assignment: CDR1 MNHEY and CDR2 SVGAGI. The CDR3 nucleotides are TGTGCCAGCAGTTCAGGGGGTTTGACTGAAGCTTTCTTT. This sequence encodes CASSSGGLTEAFF.

The V gene is TRBV9, the J gene TRBJ1-1; perhaps TRBD1 as D (6 bases). V lost 1 base and J 4 bases, leaving 8 bases between the germline ends. Per germline, CDR1 SGDLS and CDR2 YYNGEE. The length of the CDR3 is 13 residues. In nucleotides, the CDR3 is TGTGCCAGCAGCGTAATAGGGGGCACTGAAGCTTTCTTT. This translates into CASSVIGGTEAFF.

The chain couples TRBV3-1 (or the pseudogene TRBV3-2) to TRBJ2-1; possibly TRBD1 for D (5 bases). The V end lost 4 bases, the J end lost 5 bases, and 12 bases lay between the germline ends. There are 14 residues in the CDR3. The germline V gene encodes CDR1 LGHDT and CDR2 YNNKEL (reference sequence). CDR3 residues: CASSLWGRDNEQFF. The CDR3 coding sequence is TGTGCCAGCAGCCTCTGGGGCCGGGACAATGAGCAGTTCTTC.

This clone was counted a few times. The chain employs TRBV19 and TRBJ2-3; 9 nucleotides agree with TRBD1. Germline-derived CDR1 and CDR2 are LNHDA and SQIVND (reference sequence). The CDR3 has 17 amino acids. V lost 5 bases, J lost 0 bases, and 9 bases stayed unmatched. The CDR3 here is CASSDPGTGISTDTQYF. The CDR3 DNA is TGTGCCAGTAGTGACCCCGGGACAGGGATTAGCACAGATACGCAGTATTTT.

Here the CDR3 reads CASSQLGQGALNTEAFF. DNA for the CDR3: TGCGCCAGCAGCCAACTAGGCCAAGGGGCACTTAACACTGAAGCTTTCTTT. The chain recombines TRBV4-1 with TRBJ1-1; possibly TRBD1 for D (5 bases). CDR3 length equals 17 residues. Trimming shortened V by 2 bases and J by 2 bases, and 18 bases separated the two germline ends. CDR1 is MGHRA and CDR2 is YSYEKL in the germline V gene.

The rearrangement links TRBV19 to TRBJ1-1; 8 nucleotides align to TRBD1. Germline CDR1 is LNHDA and CDR2 is SQIVND (reference sequence). CDR3 length: 14 residues. Trimming cost V 4 bases and J 4 bases; bases outside gene matches: 5. CDR3 bases: TGTGCCAGTAGTACAGGACAGGGCCGCACTGAAGCTTTCTTT. Translating gives CASSTGQGRTEAFF.

This rearrangement joins TRBV30 to TRBJ2-3; 9 bases agree with TRBD1. Trimming took 5 bases from V and 2 from J; bases not matched to a gene: 8. There are 15 residues in the CDR3. Germline CDR1 GTSNPN, CDR2 SVGIG (reference sequence). The CDR3 DNA reads TGTGCCTGGGTCTGTGGGGACAGGGACACAGATACGCAGTATTTT. Protein sequence: CAWVCGDRDTDTQYF.

V usage is TRBV5-1 and J usage is TRBJ1-5; the match to TRBD1 covers 7 bases. The germline CDR1 and CDR2 sequences are SGHRS and YFSETQ. Trimming cost V 4 bases and J 1 base; bases outside gene matches: 5. The CDR3 extends over 15 amino acids. The CDR3 DNA follows: TGCGCCAGCAGCCCGACAGGGTTAAGCAATCAGCCCCAGCATTTT. Protein product: CASSPTGLSNQPQHF.

This sequence joins TRBV6-2 or TRBV6-3 and TRBJ2-7; tentatively, D is TRBD2 (5 bases). The CDR3 contains 15 residues. V lost 0 bases to trimming and J lost 1 base, with 10 bases between them. Per germline, CDR1 MNHEY and CDR2 SVGEGT. The CDR3 nucleotides read TGTGCCAGCAGTTACTCGAGGGCAGGATCCTACGAGCAGTACTTC. This gives the protein CASSYSRAGSYEQYF.

This chain uses TRBV9 with TRBJ1-2; unclear D gene. Per the germline V gene, CDR1 is SGDLS and CDR2 is YYNGEE. The CDR3 consists of 13 residues. V lost 0 bases and J lost 5, with 8 bases in between. DNA for the CDR3: TGTGCCAGCAGCGTAGTGGCAGGTTATGGCTACACCTTC. The encoded protein is CASSVVAGYGYTF.

The V call is TRBV6-5, the J call TRBJ1-2, with 8 bases aligning to TRBD1. The CDR3 runs 13 residues. After removal of 4 bases from V and 8 bases from J, the junction contained 6 bases not matched to a gene. The germline V gene has CDR1 MNHEY and CDR2 SVGAGI. CDR3 DNA: TGTGCCAGCAGTTTACAGGGGGGGGAGGGCTACACCTTC. Its translation: CASSLQGGEGYTF.